The rows below give T cell receptor beta chains drawn from one sample of a study of T cell changes during pregnancy in multiple sclerosis. The data were produced by immunoSEQ multiplex PCR, yet TCRdb's version contains in-frame clones alone and is incomplete. The sample records 100,000 or so clones, approximately 90% being singletons. The sample here was peripheral blood, taken after pregnancy. These TCRs come from a female donor with multiple sclerosis, enrolled in a pregnancy study. CDR3s leave out the opening cysteine and the closing phenylalanine or tryptophan. Each record gives: clone size, J gene, V gene, CDR3 protein. Part of the rows lack a size; the others show once, few, many or a class for expanded clones.

>-|TRBJ1-6|TRBV19
ASSESGTGAFPLH
>-|TRBJ2-1|TRBV4-1
ASSQDGASNEQF
>-|TRBJ1-5|TRBV6-1
ASRDGQGSNQPQH
>once|TRBJ1-2|TRBV5-4
ASSLASVGGTNYGYT
>-|TRBJ1-4|TRBV5-1
ASRPVGGTNEKLF
>many|TRBJ2-6|TRBV7-8
ASSPVPTGTGANVLT
>-|TRBJ2-7|TRBV5-4
ASSLSGVYEQY
>-|TRBJ2-7|TRBV5-6
ASSLGHEQY
>-|TRBJ2-1|TRBV7-6
ASSLAGQGSYNEQF
>once|TRBJ1-1|TRBV19
ASSYSQGGTEAF
>-|TRBJ2-3|TRBV19
ASSIWTSADTQY
>-|TRBJ1-1|TRBV29-1
SVGQGAAEAF
>-|TRBJ1-2|TRBV29-1
SVGKAGLRAENT